A single sample gave rise to the 15 T cell receptor beta chains below, sequenced in a study of T-cell memory formation after mild COVID-19. Each CDR3 protein is one row after TCRdb ran MiXCR on the 5' RACE reads. The sample yields around 530,000 distinct CDR3 sequences, about a fifth seen once. Material: PBMCs or a T cell subset sorted from them (not recorded which). These receptors all stem from an adult woman who had mild COVID-19 (a few samples of this study predate the infection). Cell type and time point are not known.

The chain recombines TRBV7-2 with TRBJ2-3; perhaps TRBD2 as D (5 bases). Germline V CDR1 and CDR2: SGHTA, FQGNSA. The CDR3 has 16 amino acids. With 2 bases removed from V and 0 bases from J, the gap between germline ends came to 12 bases. CDR3 amino acids: CASSLSATTSTDTQYF. CDR3 nucleotides: TGTGCCAGCAGCTTATCAGCGACTACTAGCACAGATACGCAGTATTTT.

V is TRBV7-6 and J is TRBJ2-1; 11 nucleotides match TRBD2. V dropped 4 bases and J dropped 7; count of bases not matched to a gene: 6. The CDR3 sequence is 15 residues long. The germline V gene encodes CDR1 SGHVS and CDR2 FNYEAQ. CDR3 sequence (DNA): TGTGCCAGCAGCTCCAGTAGCGGGGGGGTGAATGAGCAGTTCTTC. It is translated as CASSSSSGGVNEQFF.

The CDR3 is CASSSGQTWGTDTQYF. The CDR3 DNA reads TGTGCCAGCAGCTCAGGACAGACATGGGGCACAGATACGCAGTATTTT. V usage is TRBV7-9 and J usage is TRBJ2-3; weak D call: TRBD1 (6 bases). This CDR3 comprises 16 residues. V was trimmed by 4 bases and J by 1 base, leaving 15 bases between them. Germline V gene sequence: CDR1 SEHNR, CDR2 FQNEAQ (reference sequence).

The sample holds many counts of this clonotype. The gene calls are TRBV7-9 and TRBJ2-7; D possibly matches TRBD1 or TRBD2 (6 bases each). The germline V and J ends were trimmed by 3 bases and 0 bases, with 12 bases remaining between them. Germline V gene data show CDR1 as SEHNR and CDR2 as FQNEAQ (reference sequence). The CDR3 spans 15 residues. The CDR3 here is CASSFGGGDSYEQYF. CDR3 sequence (DNA): TGTGCCAGCAGCTTCGGAGGGGGTGACTCCTACGAGCAGTACTTC.

This chain links TRBV6-5 with TRBJ2-1; D call uncertain. The V and J ends lost 2 bases and 5 bases respectively, with 7 bases between them. Germline CDR1 reads MNHEY; CDR2 reads SVGAGI. The CDR3 spans 13 residues. This CDR3 is CASSYGGDNEQFF. The CDR3 DNA sequence: TGTGCCAGCAGTTACGGCGGAGACAATGAGCAGTTCTTC.

This clonotype was seen a handful of times. This chain joins TRBV24-1 and TRBJ2-1; 11 nucleotides line up with TRBD2. Germline assignment: CDR1 KGHDR and CDR2 SFDVKD. The CDR3 runs 16 residues. Trimming at V came to 3 bases and at J to 4 bases, leaving 4 bases not matched to a gene. This chain's CDR3 is CATSDHGLAGYNEQFF. The CDR3 DNA is TGTGCCACCAGTGATCACGGACTAGCGGGTTACAATGAGCAGTTCTTC.

V usage is TRBV9 and J usage is TRBJ1-3; no reliable D call. There are 15 residues in the CDR3. Between the trimmed V and J ends, which lost 3 bases and 0 bases, there was a span of 10 bases. Germline CDR1 SGDLS, CDR2 YYNGEE. The DNA for the CDR3 is TGTGCCAGCAGCGCCATCGGCAGCTCTGGAAACACCATATATTTT. It yields the protein CASSAIGSSGNTIYF.

The rearrangement joins TRBV10-3 to TRBJ1-2, with 7 bases identical to TRBD1. This CDR3 region has 14 residues. CDR1 and CDR2 from the germline V gene are ENHRY and SYGVKD. With V trimmed by 6 bases and J by 6 bases, 10 bases remained unmatched. CDR3 sequence (DNA): TGTGCCATCAGCGCGGGACAGCTCCGCGATGGCTACACCTTC. Protein: CAISAGQLRDGYTF.

This clonotype appeared many times. The V gene is TRBV7-8, the J gene TRBJ1-1; D remains ambiguous. Trimming stripped 5 bases from V and 5 bases from J, with 12 bases between. The CDR3 runs to 13 residues. The germline V gene encodes CDR1 SGHVS and CDR2 FQNEAQ. CDR3 DNA: TGTGCCAGCAGCCTGAGCGTACGGACTGAAGCTTTCTTT. It yields the protein CASSLSVRTEAFF.

This chain joins TRBV15 and TRBJ2-3; D gene unclear. From germline, CDR1 is LNHNV and CDR2 YYDKDF (reference sequence). This CDR3 has 14 amino acids. Trimming took 2 bases from V and 8 from J, leaving 14 bases between them. The CDR3 protein is CATSRHPPLVTQYF. CDR3 nucleotide sequence: TGTGCCACCAGCAGACACCCTCCCCTAGTTACGCAGTATTTT.

The gene calls are TRBV4-2 and TRBJ2-5, with D possibly matching TRBD2 (6 bases). This CDR3 contains 15 residues. Germline V gene lookup returns CDR1 LGHNA and CDR2 YNFKEQ. Trimming took 0 bases from V and 4 from J, leaving 12 bases between them. The CDR3 is CASSQEVGGAETQYF. The CDR3 DNA reads as TGTGCCAGCAGCCAAGAAGTGGGAGGAGCAGAGACCCAGTACTTC.

This clonotype occurred a few times. V is TRBV12-3 or TRBV12-4 and J is TRBJ1-1; 10 nucleotides align to TRBD1. The V segment lost 6 bases and the J segment 4 bases; nucleotides outside the gene matches: 8. This CDR3 has 15 residues. The CDR3 sequence: CASRAGQGFVTEAFF. The DNA of the CDR3 is TGTGCCAGCAGAGCGGGACAGGGGTTTGTCACTGAAGCTTTCTTT.

The CDR3 loop is CASSLVTSGFEQYF. CDR3 DNA sequence: TGCGCCAGCAGCTTGGTGACTAGCGGATTCGAGCAGTACTTC. V gene TRBV5-1 combines with J gene TRBJ2-7, with TRBD2 identical over 9 bases. Trimming at V came to 0 bases and at J to 6 bases, leaving 4 bases not matched to a gene. The CDR3 is 14 amino acids. Germline V gene lookup returns CDR1 SGHRS and CDR2 YFSETQ.

The chain recombines TRBV9 with TRBJ2-1; no firm D call. Trimming shortened V by 0 bases and J by 10 bases, and 11 bases separated the two germline ends. The CDR3 has 13 amino acids. The germline V gene has CDR1 SGDLS and CDR2 YYNGEE. The CDR3 sequence: CASSVEANFEQFF. The CDR3 region has the DNA TGTGCCAGCAGCGTAGAGGCCAACTTCGAGCAGTTCTTC.

A few counts support this clonotype. The chain couples TRBV5-4 to TRBJ2-5; TRBD1 matches at 10 bases. Germline V gene sequence: CDR1 SGHNT, CDR2 YYREEE (reference sequence). The CDR3 totals 15 residues. The trim removed 3 bases at V and 4 bases at J, leaving 6 bases unmatched. This CDR3 is CASSSGTGVIETQYF. The CDR3 DNA reads TGTGCCAGCAGCTCCGGGACAGGGGTAATAGAGACCCAGTACTTC.